This note documents a single T cell receptor beta chain sequence. This clonotype was detected many times. This clone's antigen is unknown. No much larger clone exists at a distance of one base, and base qualities are not known. This sample is part of a study of CD8 T cells in ankylosing spondylitis (dated by TCRdb to 2016 to 2017). About the study as a whole: The study set out to find disease-linked TCR variants by profiling T cell receptor beta repertoires in ankylosing spondylitis patients and healthy donors. Peripheral blood samples were taken, and synovial fluid was additionally collected from ankylosing spondylitis patients. The whole study cohort included some 100 healthy donors and under 30 ankylosing spondylitis patients. What the research found in general, with its limitations: Some of the motif variants had been reported before in the synovial fluid and blood of reactive arthritis patients, a finding that suggests common disease-initiation mechanisms. The disease-linked clones showed a CD8+ phenotype and occurred at relatively low frequencies in peripheral blood. A TCR beta motif of eight highly homologous amino acid variants appeared characteristic of blood from ankylosing spondylitis patients. The disease-linked clones were reported to be significantly enriched in matched synovial fluid samples from ankylosing spondylitis patients.

Spanning cysteine to phenylalanine, the CDR3 consists of 16 amino acids. Of the read, only the CDR3 DNA is kept; its 48 bases are in frame from base 1. The germline V gene provides CDR1 SGDLS and CDR2 YYNGEE. Compared with germline, V lacks 4 bases and J lacks 9 bases; bases without a gene match: 9. The sequencer listed for this sample is Illumina HiSeq 2500. Quantitative 5'-RACE with molecular barcodes was the method used to prepare the TCR beta libraries. Under the source paper's analysis protocol: Disease-linked TCR variants were identified with a new computational method built on a probabilistic model of VDJ rearrangement. TCRdb trimmed public reads at Q25 via fastp, called clones via MiXCR and kept in-frame beta chains. Identical CDR3 proteins give one entry, which carries the most common genes and DNA. These V and J calls rely on TCRdb rather than the paper's analysis. The sample data list 20,000 to 30,000 distinct CDR3 sequences, and around 2.5% of these were observed just once. Clones ranked in the top ten supply 7.7% of the sample.

The source is a female donor with ankylosing spondylitis or in good health (not recorded which). The sample taken for sequencing was blood, either unsorted or a sorted T cell fraction (not recorded which). The chain couples TRBV9 to TRBJ2-1; 14 of the junction bases match TRBD2. The CDR3 reads as follows: CASSTRTSGGLSEQFF. The bases read TGTGCCAGCAGCACCCGGACTAGCGGGGGGTTAAGTGAGCAGTTCTTC.